Below are 25 T cell receptor beta chains sequenced from a single sample in a study of blood T cells in healthy people across ages. A second PCR, run for about 6 to 11 cycles, used a sample-barcoded 5' primer plus a J-beta primer mix. TCRdb redid the calling of the 5' RACE reads with MiXCR, one entry per CDR3 protein. This sample has hundreds of thousands of distinct CDR3 sequences; 50% to 65% occur once, and the top ten carry about 38%. Sequenced sample: blood. The receptors stem from an elderly man in good health.

V is TRBV6-1 and J is TRBJ2-4, with D maybe TRBD2 (6 bases). Germline lookup yields CDR1 MNHNS and CDR2 SASEGT. This CDR3 has 18 amino acids. V lost 5 bases to trimming and J lost 3 bases, with 23 bases between them. The CDR3 spells CASSRLGDSRRGKNIQYF. CDR3 nucleotide sequence: TGTGCCAGCAGTCGTCTCGGGGACTCTAGGCGTGGCAAAAACATTCAGTACTTC.

This clonotype was seen a few times. The gene calls are TRBV29-1 and TRBJ2-7; 12 nucleotides agree with TRBD1. This CDR3 spans 14 amino acids. Looked up from germline, CDR1 is SQVTM and CDR2 is ANQGSEA. Losses at the gene ends were 4 bases for V and 6 bases for J; bases not matched to a gene: 7. CDR3 sequence: CSVGPGTGGREQYF. In DNA form, the CDR3 reads TGCAGCGTTGGACCCGGGACAGGGGGCCGCGAGCAGTACTTC.

The rearrangement links TRBV24-1 to TRBJ2-1; D ambiguous. V was clipped by 2 bases and J by 9 bases, with 13 bases between them. The CDR3 sequence is 14 residues long. Germline lookup yields CDR1 KGHDR and CDR2 SFDVKD. The CDR3 coding sequence is TGTGCCACCAGTGATTCTCAAGTGGTAGCTGAGCAGTTCTTC. Translation gives CATSDSQVVAEQFF.

The chain recombines TRBV7-2 with TRBJ2-1, with 7 positions matching TRBD2. J gave up 10 bases and V 0 bases, and 15 bases lay outside the gene matches. The germline V gene encodes CDR1 SGHTA and CDR2 FQGNSA. This CDR3 comprises 17 residues. The CDR3 DNA reads as TGTGCCAGCAGCTTAGCCCGGTTAGCGGGCAACCCCTACGAGCAGTTCTTC. It is translated as CASSLARLAGNPYEQFF.

The chain carries TRBV4-1 and TRBJ1-1, with 7 bases aligning to TRBD1. V lost 2 bases, J lost 0 bases, and 12 bases stayed unmatched. The CDR3 runs 18 residues. Germline V gives CDR1 MGHRA, CDR2 YSYEKL. This CDR3 reads CASSQPGRDRRMNTEAFF. The CDR3 bases are TGCGCCAGCAGCCAACCTGGTCGGGACAGAAGAATGAACACTGAAGCTTTCTTT.

The genes are TRBV10-3 and TRBJ2-3; D is ambiguous. From germline, CDR1 is ENHRY and CDR2 SYGVKD. The CDR3 runs 12 residues. Trimming cost V 4 bases and J 14 bases, with 16 bases left between them. CDR3 sequence: CAISGLVGYAYF. The DNA of the CDR3 is TGTGCCATCAGTGGGCTAGTCGGATACGCGTATTTT.

This clonotype came up a few times. The V call is TRBV12-5, the J call TRBJ1-1; TRBD1 matches at 7 bases. CDR1 and CDR2 (germline): LGHNT, FRNRAP. The CDR3 is 13 residues long. V lost 5 bases and J lost 11; bases outside the gene matches: 11. CDR3 bases: TGTGCTAGTGGTACGGGACAGAGTAGTATCGCTTTCTTT. This gives the protein CASGTGQSSIAFF. Together with reference TRBV12-5 and TRBJ1-1, the CDR3 gives the full variable domain: DARVTQTPRHKVTEMGQEVTMRCQPILGHNTVFWYRQTMMQGLELLAYFRNRAPLDDSGMPKDRFSAEMPDATLATLKIQPSEPRDSAVYFCASGTGQSSIAFFGQGTRLTVV.

The chain is built from TRBV25-1 and TRBJ1-1; D unresolved. CDR3 length: 13 residues. Germline assignment: CDR1 MGHDK and CDR2 SYGVNS. V dropped 2 bases and J dropped 8 bases, with 12 bases sitting between them. The DNA of the CDR3 is TGTGCCAGCAGTGAACGTCCGCTGGGCGAAGCTTTCTTT. Its translation is CASSERPLGEAFF. The complete variable domain, with remaining parts taken from reference TRBV25-1 and TRBJ1-1, reads EADIYQTPRYLVIGTGKKITLECSQTMGHDKMYWYQQDPGMELHLIHYSYGVNSTEKGDLSSESTVSRIRTEHFPLTLESARPSHTSQYLCASSERPLGEAFFGQGTRLTVV.

The V call is TRBV27, the J call TRBJ2-1; 14 positions agree with TRBD2. The V segment lost 5 bases and the J segment 6 bases; nucleotides outside the gene matches: 15. From germline, CDR1 is MNHEY and CDR2 SMNVEV (reference sequence). This CDR3 contains 19 residues. The CDR3 here is CASSMRPGLAGERANEQFF. The CDR3, as DNA: TGTGCCAGCAGTATGAGACCGGGACTAGCGGGAGAGAGGGCCAATGAGCAGTTCTTC.

V usage is TRBV29-1 and J usage is TRBJ2-5, with D hard to call. Trimming took off 4 bases at V and 2 bases at J, with 17 bases between the two ends. Germline V CDR1 and CDR2: SQVTM, ANQGSEA. This CDR3 has 15 amino acids. CDR3 nucleotide sequence: TGCAGCGTTGGTTACCTGTCGGCAATTCAAGAGACCCAGTACTTC. Its protein product is CSVGYLSAIQETQYF.

Only a few counts were recorded for this clonotype. The CDR3 here is CASSLVAGTQETQYF. For the CDR3, the DNA is TGTGCCAGCAGTTTAGTAGCGGGGACCCAAGAGACCCAGTACTTC. This rearrangement joins TRBV12-3 or TRBV12-4 to TRBJ2-5; 8 positions match TRBD2. The CDR3 is made up of 15 amino acids. After removal of 1 base from V and 1 base from J, the junction contained 2 bases not matched to a gene.

This clonotype was counted a few times. CDR3 DNA sequence: TGTGCCAGCAGCCCCCACATAAACTCCTACAATGAGCAGTTCTTC. It translates to CASSPHINSYNEQFF. J is TRBJ2-1 and V is TRBV9; D unresolved. The ends were cut back, 4 bases at V and 0 bases at J, with 11 bases in the middle. The CDR3 totals 15 residues. CDR1 is SGDLS and CDR2 is YYNGEE in the germline V gene.

CDR3 sequence: CASRTSGGSYEQYF. The CDR3 nucleotides are TGTGCCAGCAGGACTAGCGGCGGGTCCTACGAGCAGTACTTC. The chain combines TRBV2 with TRBJ2-7; 9 bases align to TRBD2. Trimming cost V 6 bases and J 1 base; bases outside gene matches: 4. The CDR3 has 14 amino acids. In germline, CDR1 is SNHLY, CDR2 FYNNEI.

Comment on this clonotype: A read error may explain this, as a much larger clone is one base away. The rearrangement uses TRBV29-1 and TRBJ2-7; maybe TRBD1 (6 bases). Germline values: CDR1 SQVTM, CDR2 ANQGSEA. CDR3 length equals 16 residues. Trimming cost V 1 base and J 7 bases, with 23 bases left between them. The CDR3 DNA follows: TGCAGCGTTGAAGGTCCCAGGGGATGGGGTAGGGATGAGCAGTACTTC. It encodes CSVEGPRGWGRDEQYF.

The chain recombines TRBV12-3 or TRBV12-4 with TRBJ1-5, with TRBD1 identical over 7 bases. V lost 3 bases, J lost 3 bases, and 2 bases stayed unmatched. This CDR3 spans 14 amino acids. The chain's CDR3 is CASSLGTDNQPQHF. In nucleotides, the CDR3 is TGTGCCAGCAGTTTGGGGACAGACAATCAGCCCCAGCATTTT.

To note about this clonotype: Possible read error: a much larger clone is one base away. The chain combines TRBV2 with TRBJ2-3; TRBD1 aligns across 8 bases. The CDR3 runs to 15 residues. Germline CDR1 SNHLY, CDR2 FYNNEI. V dropped 1 base and J dropped 14; count of bases not matched to a gene: 14. In nucleotides, the CDR3 is TGTGCCAGCAGTGAAGACAGGGGGGTGCACAGAGACGCGTATTTT. This gives the protein CASSEDRGVHRDAYF.

The rearrangement uses TRBV24-1 and TRBJ2-1; D gene unclear. This CDR3 comprises 11 residues. Trimming removed 7 bases from V and 5 bases from J, with 5 bases in between. Germline V CDR1 and CDR2: KGHDR, SFDVKD. In DNA form, the CDR3 reads TGTGCCACCAGGAGAAACAATGAGCAGTTCTTC. This codes for CATRRNNEQFF.

The V gene is TRBV25-1, the J gene TRBJ2-4; the D call may be TRBD1 or TRBD2 (5 bases each). Germline V gene lookup returns CDR1 MGHDK and CDR2 SYGVNS. Trimming removed 3 bases from V and 12 bases from J, with 12 bases in between. This CDR3 contains 12 residues. DNA of the CDR3: TGTGCCAGCAGTGACCAAGGGGACCATCAGTACTTC. This translates into CASSDQGDHQYF.

This chain links TRBV20-1 with TRBJ2-5; TRBD2 aligns across 10 bases. The V segment lost 6 bases and the J segment 4 bases; nucleotides outside the gene matches: 8. Per the germline V gene, CDR1 is DFQATT and CDR2 is SNEGSKA (reference sequence). This CDR3 contains 14 residues. CDR3 region: CSAPRLAGAETQYF. CDR3 nucleotides: TGCAGTGCCCCAAGGCTAGCGGGAGCAGAGACCCAGTACTTC.

This clonotype was seen a single time. V gene TRBV20-1 combines with J gene TRBJ2-7; 7 bases align to TRBD1. Per germline, CDR1 DFQATT and CDR2 SNEGSKA (reference sequence). The CDR3 spans 13 residues. V trimming: 6 bases; J trimming: 2 bases; junction bases outside the gene matches: 7. The CDR3 loop is CSAVQGTTYEQYF. The CDR3 DNA follows: TGCAGTGCCGTACAGGGGACGACCTACGAGCAGTACTTC.

On this clonotype: Mismatch with germline at one junction end may stem from a read error. The chain joins TRBV12-3 or TRBV12-4 to TRBJ1-6; possible D gene TRBD1, 6 bases. The CDR3 totals 17 residues. The CDR3 DNA reads as TGTGTCAGCACCTCACCCGAGGGGGGCTCCTATAATTCACCCCTCCACTTT. Amino acids: CVSTSPEGGSYNSPLHF.

In its sample, this clonotype was seen a few times. This sequence joins TRBV3-1 and TRBJ2-5; D perhaps matches TRBD2 (6 bases). This CDR3 contains 15 residues. Trimming left V 0 bases short and J 4 bases short, with 12 bases between. Germline lookup yields CDR1 LGHDT and CDR2 YNNKEL (reference sequence). For the CDR3, the DNA is TGTGCCAGCAGCCAAGAACGACTAGACGGAGAGACCCAGTACTTC. Protein product: CASSQERLDGETQYF.

This clonotype appeared a few times. The chain uses TRBV4-2 and TRBJ2-3; D is uncertain. The V end lost 0 bases, the J end lost 3 bases, and 13 bases lay between the germline ends. Germline V gene sequence: CDR1 LGHNA, CDR2 YNFKEQ. The CDR3 loop spans 16 amino acids. The CDR3 bases are TGTGCCAGCAGCCAAGAGATCTCGCCTAGGACAGATACGCAGTATTTT. Amino acid sequence: CASSQEISPRTDTQYF.

This clonotype was counted only a few times. The rearrangement links TRBV6-6 to TRBJ2-1, with 12 nucleotides matching TRBD2. The CDR3 is 17 amino acids. CDR1 and CDR2 from the germline V gene are MNHNY and SVGAGI (reference sequence). The V and J ends lost 2 bases and 7 bases, in that order; junction bases with no gene match: 9. The CDR3 DNA sequence: TGTGCCAGCAGTTACCGACCTAGCGGGAGGGCCGGTAATGAGCAGTTCTTC. This gives the protein CASSYRPSGRAGNEQFF.

J is TRBJ1-5 and V is TRBV27; tentatively, D is TRBD1 (6 bases). Trimming took off 2 bases at V and 9 bases at J, with 17 bases between the two ends. The CDR3 is 15 residues long. In germline, CDR1 is MNHEY, CDR2 SMNVEV (reference sequence). DNA for the CDR3: TGTGCCAGCAGTTTAACGACAGGTTTCAATAGGCCCCAGCATTTT. It translates to CASSLTTGFNRPQHF.